This T cell receptor beta chain was found in a study of T cells in women clearing cervical HPV infection. On the study more broadly: Donors had HPV16-related CIN3 or worse; 2 had invasive cancer.

Of note for this clone: The CDR3 extends 3 residues past the end of the read, so its final part is completed from the germline J gene.

Average input was around 1,300 ng genomic DNA for immunoSEQ TCR beta CDR3 amplification. Here immunoSEQ multiplex PCR was the method, and the copy in TCRdb shows in-frame clones only, minus some. This table holds about 19,000 clones. The germline V gene encodes CDR1 DFQATT and CDR2 SNEGSKA (reference sequence). The CDR3 extends over 14 amino acids. The chain is built from TRBV20-1 and TRBJ2-2, with a tentative D call TRBD1 (5 bases). The sequenced sample was blood buffy coat. The clonotype comes from a woman between 18 and 69 years old with a cervical HPV16 infection that either progressed to CIN3+ or cleared (not recorded which). This chain's CDR3 is CSARVSGQNEKLFF. CDR3 DNA, as far as it was read: TGCAGTGCTAGGGTCTCTGGACAAAATGAAAAG.